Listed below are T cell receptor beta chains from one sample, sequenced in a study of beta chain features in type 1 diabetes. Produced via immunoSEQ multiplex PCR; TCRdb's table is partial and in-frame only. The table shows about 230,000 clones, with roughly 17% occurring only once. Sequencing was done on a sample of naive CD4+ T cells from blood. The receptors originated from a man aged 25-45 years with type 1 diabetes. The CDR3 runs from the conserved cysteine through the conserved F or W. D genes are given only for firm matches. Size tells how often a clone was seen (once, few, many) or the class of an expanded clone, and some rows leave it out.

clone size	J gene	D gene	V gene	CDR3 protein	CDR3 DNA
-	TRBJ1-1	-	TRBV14	CASSQDRNTEAFF	TGTGCCAGCAGCCAAGACCGGAACACTGAAGCTTTCTTT
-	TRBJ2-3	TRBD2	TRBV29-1	CSVAGTAQSAGGADTQYF	TGCAGCGTGGCCGGGACAGCTCAATCAGCGGGGGGGGCCGATACGCAGTATTTT
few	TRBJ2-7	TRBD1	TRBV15	CATSGQRQGRYEQYF	TGTGCCACCAGCGGACAACGACAGGGGAGATACGAGCAGTACTTC
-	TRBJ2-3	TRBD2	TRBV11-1	CASSLNSGKVTDTQYF	TGTGCCAGCAGCTTGAATAGCGGGAAAGTCACAGATACGCAGTATTTT
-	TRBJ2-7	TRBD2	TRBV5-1	CASSLVAGVYEQYF	TGCGCCAGCAGCTTAGTAGCGGGAGTGTACGAGCAGTACTTC
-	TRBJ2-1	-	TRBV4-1	CASSQSEGGSYNEQFF	TGCGCCAGCAGCCAATCCGAGGGGGGCTCCTACAATGAGCAGTTCTTC
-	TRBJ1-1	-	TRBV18	CASLAGYEGEAFF	TGTGCCTCCCTGGCAGGGTATGAGGGTGAAGCTTTCTTT
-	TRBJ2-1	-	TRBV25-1	CASSEFPGQEQFF	TGTGCCAGCAGTGAATTCCCCGGACAGGAGCAGTTCTTC
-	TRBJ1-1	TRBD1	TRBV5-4	CASKAPGQHTEAFF	TGTGCCAGCAAAGCTCCGGGACAGCACACTGAAGCTTTCTTT
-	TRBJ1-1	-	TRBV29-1	CSVRTVLNTEAFF	TGCAGCGTCCGGACGGTTTTGAACACTGAAGCTTTCTTT
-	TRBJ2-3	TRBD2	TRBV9	CASSVATSDPDTQYF	TGTGCCAGCAGCGTAGCTACTAGCGACCCAGATACGCAGTATTTT
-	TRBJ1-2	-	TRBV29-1	CSVTDRNYGYTF	TGCAGCGTGACGGACAGAAACTATGGCTACACCTTC
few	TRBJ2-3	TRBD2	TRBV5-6	CASSPTRPGTSGYTDTQYF	TGTGCCAGCAGCCCAACCCGTCCCGGGACTAGCGGATACACAGATACGCAGTATTTT
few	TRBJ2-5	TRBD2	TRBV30	CAWGIGTSGRQETQYF	TGTGCCTGGGGGATAGGGACTAGCGGGAGGCAGGAGACCCAGTACTTC
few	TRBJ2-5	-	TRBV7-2	CASSFNRPSGETQYF	TGTGCCAGCAGCTTTAATCGCCCCTCTGGGGAGACCCAGTACTTC
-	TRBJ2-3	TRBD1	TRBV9	CASSVTGGLTDTQYF	TGTGCCAGCAGCGTGACAGGGGGTCTTACAGATACGCAGTATTTT
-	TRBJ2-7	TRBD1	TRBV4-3	CASSQESGTGYYEQYF	TGCGCCAGCAGCCAAGAATCCGGGACAGGATACTACGAGCAGTACTTC
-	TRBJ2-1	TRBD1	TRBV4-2	CASSHLTDRDSYNEQFF	TGTGCCAGCAGCCACCTCACTGACAGGGACTCCTACAATGAGCAGTTCTTC
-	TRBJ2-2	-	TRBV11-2	CASSLDRNTGELFF	TGTGCCAGCAGCTTAGATAGGAACACCGGGGAGCTGTTTTTT
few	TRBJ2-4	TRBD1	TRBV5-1	CASSLALDREAGNIQYF	TGCGCCAGCAGCTTGGCCCTGGACAGGGAGGCGGGAAACATTCAGTACTTC
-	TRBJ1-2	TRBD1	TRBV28	CASSSGTGREGYTF	TGTGCCAGCAGTTCGGGGACAGGCCGTGAAGGCTACACCTTC
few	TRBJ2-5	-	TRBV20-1	CSARETQYF	TGCAGTGCTAGGGAGACCCAGTACTTC
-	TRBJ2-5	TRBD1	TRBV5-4	CASSQSTGGAEETQYF	TGTGCCAGCAGCCAATCAACAGGGGGCGCGGAGGAGACCCAGTACTTC
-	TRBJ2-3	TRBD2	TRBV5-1	CASSLSTSGTDTQYF	TGCGCCAGCAGCTTGTCGACTAGCGGCACAGATACGCAGTATTTT
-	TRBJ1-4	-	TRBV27	CASSLGRGSEKLFF	TGTGCCAGCAGTCTAGGGCGGGGAAGTGAAAAACTGTTTTTT
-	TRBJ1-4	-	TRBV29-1	CSARATNEKLFF	TGCAGCGCAAGGGCAACTAATGAAAAACTGTTTTTT
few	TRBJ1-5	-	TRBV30	CAWSVQHISNQPQHF	TGTGCCTGGAGTGTACAACACATTAGCAATCAGCCCCAGCATTTT